The rows below give T cell receptor beta chains drawn from one sample of a study of tumor-infiltrating lymphocytes in primary liver carcinoma. TCRdb reprocessed the multiplex PCR reads via MiXCR and lists one record per CDR3 protein. This sample has around 70,000 distinct CDR3 sequences, with 60% to 75% found just once. Sequencing was done on a sample of liver tumor tissue from sampling region 4. The receptors derive from a man in his forties with primary liver carcinoma and hepatitis B virus infection. Both conserved end residues are part of each CDR3. Fields, in order: CDR3 DNA, CDR3 protein, V gene, D gene, clone size, J gene. The D gene is left open where the match is weak. Clone size appears in some rows only: once, few, many, or a class for an expanded clone.

cdr3_nt: TGTGTCTGGATGGGGGGGACGCGGCCCACAGATTTGCAGTATTTT; cdr3_aa: CVWMGGTRPTDLQYF; v_call: TRBV30; d_call: TRBD2; clone_size: NA; j_call: TRBJ2-3
cdr3_nt: TGTGCCCGGAGTGTACTTGGCGGGATCACAGATACGCAGCATTTT; cdr3_aa: CARSVLGGITDTQHF; v_call: TRBV30; d_call: NA; clone_size: NA; j_call: TRBJ1-5
cdr3_nt: TGTACCAGCTGCCGGGGACAGGGCACAGATACGCAGTATTTT; cdr3_aa: CTSCRGQGTDTQYF; v_call: TRBV6-5; d_call: TRBD1; clone_size: NA; j_call: TRBJ2-3
cdr3_nt: TGTGCCTGCAGCTTAGGCAGTTCTAGCTCTGGGGCCAACGTCCTGACTTTC; cdr3_aa: CACSLGSSSSGANVLTF; v_call: TRBV7-9; d_call: NA; clone_size: NA; j_call: TRBJ2-6
cdr3_nt: TGTGCCAGCAGTTACTGTGACATCGCCACCGGGGAGCTGTTTTTT; cdr3_aa: CASSYCDIATGELFF; v_call: TRBV6-5; d_call: NA; clone_size: NA; j_call: TRBJ2-2
cdr3_nt: TGTGCCAGCAGCTCGGGACGAACAGATACGCAGTATTTT; cdr3_aa: CASSSGRTDTQYF; v_call: TRBV7-3; d_call: NA; clone_size: many; j_call: TRBJ2-3
cdr3_nt: TGCAGCGTTGGGGTGGATAGCGGGACAGTTACGCAGTATTTT; cdr3_aa: CSVGVDSGTVTQYF; v_call: TRBV29-1; d_call: NA; clone_size: NA; j_call: TRBJ2-3
cdr3_nt: TGTGCCAGCAGCCTTGGACTAGTGGGAGAAGTTGACAATGGTCAGTTCTTC; cdr3_aa: CASSLGLVGEVDNGQFF; v_call: TRBV11-1; d_call: TRBD2; clone_size: NA; j_call: TRBJ2-1
cdr3_nt: TGCGCCGGCAGATCCCAGGACTCGGCCCACCCAGAGACCCAGTACTTC; cdr3_aa: CAGRSQDSAHPETQYF; v_call: TRBV11-2; d_call: NA; clone_size: NA; j_call: TRBJ2-5
cdr3_nt: TGTGCCAGCAGTGGATACGGTATGGGAGAGGCGCCTGGAAACACCATATATTTT; cdr3_aa: CASSGYGMGEAPGNTIYF; v_call: TRBV6-1; d_call: NA; clone_size: NA; j_call: TRBJ1-3
cdr3_nt: TGTGCCGGCAAGACGGACAGTACCAATTCCTTCTACGAGCAGTACTTC; cdr3_aa: CAGKTDSTNSFYEQYF; v_call: TRBV6-1; d_call: NA; clone_size: NA; j_call: TRBJ2-7
cdr3_nt: TGTACCGGCAGTCCGAGTAGGGGTACGGGGGCCAACGTCCTGACTTTC; cdr3_aa: CTGSPSRGTGANVLTF; v_call: TRBV7-9; d_call: NA; clone_size: few; j_call: TRBJ2-6
cdr3_nt: TGCGCCAGCACCCTCACTAGCGGGTACTTTTCCACCTACGAGCAGTACTTC; cdr3_aa: CASTLTSGYFSTYEQYF; v_call: TRBV4-1; d_call: TRBD2; clone_size: many; j_call: TRBJ2-7
cdr3_nt: TGTGCCAGCAGCTTAGTAGTAGGCCTAGCGGGCACCTACGAGCACTACTTC; cdr3_aa: CASSLVVGLAGTYEHYF; v_call: TRBV7-9; d_call: TRBD2; clone_size: NA; j_call: TRBJ2-7
cdr3_nt: TGTGCCAGCAGTGACCTTTGGACTAGCTGTTCTGTGGAGACCCAGTACTTC; cdr3_aa: CASSDLWTSCSVETQYF; v_call: TRBV6-1; d_call: TRBD2; clone_size: NA; j_call: TRBJ2-5
cdr3_nt: TGTGTCAGCAGCTCCTTAGCGGGAGAGGGTGAGGAGTTCTTC; cdr3_aa: CVSSSLAGEGEEFF; v_call: TRBV11-3; d_call: TRBD2; clone_size: NA; j_call: TRBJ2-1
cdr3_nt: TGTGCCAGTTGTTTGAGTCTTTCCTACAATGAGCAATTCTTC; cdr3_aa: CASCLSLSYNEQFF; v_call: TRBV28; d_call: NA; clone_size: NA; j_call: TRBJ2-1
cdr3_nt: TGTGCGAGCAGCCAAGTCCCCAGGGAAACTAATGAAAAACTGTTTTTT; cdr3_aa: CASSQVPRETNEKLFF; v_call: TRBV4-1; d_call: NA; clone_size: NA; j_call: TRBJ1-4
cdr3_nt: TGTGATAGCACCTCCCCTCAGACAGGGGGCGGGAGCAATCAGCCCCAGCATTTT; cdr3_aa: CDSTSPQTGGGSNQPQHF; v_call: TRBV6-6; d_call: TRBD1; clone_size: NA; j_call: TRBJ1-5
cdr3_nt: TGTGCCAGCAGCTTAGTCGTAGACAGACCGAATCAGCCCCAGCATTTT; cdr3_aa: CASSLVVDRPNQPQHF; v_call: TRBV11-3; d_call: NA; clone_size: medium-sized; j_call: TRBJ1-5
cdr3_nt: TGCGCCAGCAGTTACTCCGCTATAGTGGGAAGGGCCTACAATGAGCAGTCCTTC; cdr3_aa: CASSYSAIVGRAYNEQSF; v_call: TRBV6-6; d_call: NA; clone_size: NA; j_call: TRBJ2-1
cdr3_nt: TGTGCCAGCAGCTCACAGGGGGCTAATCAGCCCCAGCATTTT; cdr3_aa: CASSSQGANQPQHF; v_call: TRBV7-9; d_call: TRBD1; clone_size: many; j_call: TRBJ1-5
cdr3_nt: TGTGCCAGCAGCCATGCTCAGGGGGTTGAGCAAGATACGCAGTATTTT; cdr3_aa: CASSHAQGVEQDTQYF; v_call: TRBV4-2; d_call: TRBD1; clone_size: NA; j_call: TRBJ2-3
cdr3_nt: TGTGCCAGCACTGTCCCATCCGTGGAGACCCAGTACTTC; cdr3_aa: CASTVPSVETQYF; v_call: TRBV28; d_call: NA; clone_size: NA; j_call: TRBJ2-5
cdr3_nt: TGTGCCAGCAGCTCTACGACTAGCGGGAGTGGAGAGACCCAGTACTTC; cdr3_aa: CASSSTTSGSGETQYF; v_call: TRBV5-4; d_call: TRBD2; clone_size: many; j_call: TRBJ2-5
cdr3_nt: TGTACCAGCAGTGAAAAGGAGAACTACGGCTACACCTTC; cdr3_aa: CTSSEKENYGYTF; v_call: TRBV6-1; d_call: NA; clone_size: NA; j_call: TRBJ1-2
cdr3_nt: TGTGCCAGTTCACCAGCTGGCGCCGGGGGCTACACCTTC; cdr3_aa: CASSPAGAGGYTF; v_call: TRBV18; d_call: NA; clone_size: many; j_call: TRBJ1-2
cdr3_nt: TGTGCCAGCAGCTCGACAGGGGCTGAAAAACTGTTTTTT; cdr3_aa: CASSSTGAEKLFF; v_call: TRBV7-9; d_call: TRBD1; clone_size: many; j_call: TRBJ1-4
cdr3_nt: TGTGCCAGCAGCTCACCGCTGCAGCCCCAGCATTTT; cdr3_aa: CASSSPLQPQHF; v_call: TRBV11-2; d_call: NA; clone_size: NA; j_call: TRBJ1-5
cdr3_nt: TGTGCCAGCAGCTTTGAACTCGGACTAGCGGGAACATCCTACAATGAGCAGTTCTTC; cdr3_aa: CASSFELGLAGTSYNEQFF; v_call: TRBV11-1; d_call: TRBD2; clone_size: NA; j_call: TRBJ2-1
cdr3_nt: TGCACCAGCAGCCAAGATTACAAGGGGATATACGAGCAGTACTTC; cdr3_aa: CTSSQDYKGIYEQYF; v_call: TRBV4-1; d_call: NA; clone_size: NA; j_call: TRBJ2-7
cdr3_nt: TGTGCCAGCAGTAACACAGGGGGTGGTGAAAAACTGTTTTTT; cdr3_aa: CASSNTGGGEKLFF; v_call: TRBV6-5; d_call: TRBD1; clone_size: many; j_call: TRBJ1-4
cdr3_nt: TGTGCCAACTCAGGGACCGACTGGGGGGAGCAGTACTTC; cdr3_aa: CANSGTDWGEQYF; v_call: TRBV10-3; d_call: NA; clone_size: many; j_call: TRBJ2-7
cdr3_nt: TGTGCCAGCAACCCCGGGACTAGCCTCGACGAACAGTACTTC; cdr3_aa: CASNPGTSLDEQYF; v_call: TRBV6-5; d_call: TRBD2; clone_size: NA; j_call: TRBJ2-7
cdr3_nt: TGCAGCGTTAACTGGGGCGGGAACACAGGGGAGCTGTTTTTT; cdr3_aa: CSVNWGGNTGELFF; v_call: TRBV29-1; d_call: NA; clone_size: once; j_call: TRBJ2-2
cdr3_nt: TGTGCCAGCAGGGTATCCCAGTGGGTAGATACGCAGTGTTTT; cdr3_aa: CASRVSQWVDTQCF; v_call: TRBV6-5; d_call: NA; clone_size: once; j_call: TRBJ2-3
cdr3_nt: TGTGCCAGCAGCCAAAGCATTAATCCGGGGGGCCAGCCCCAGCATTTT; cdr3_aa: CASSQSINPGGQPQHF; v_call: TRBV11-2; d_call: NA; clone_size: medium-sized; j_call: TRBJ1-5
cdr3_nt: TGCGCCAGCAGCTTCGAGCAGACTGCCTACGAGCAGTACTTC; cdr3_aa: CASSFEQTAYEQYF; v_call: TRBV5-1; d_call: NA; clone_size: many; j_call: TRBJ2-7
cdr3_nt: TGCGCCAGCAGTGAGTCAACGGGATCTGGAAACACCATATATTTT; cdr3_aa: CASSESTGSGNTIYF; v_call: TRBV10-1; d_call: NA; clone_size: many; j_call: TRBJ1-3
cdr3_nt: TGTGCCAGTAGTTTACAAGAGACAGGGCTGCGGGAGCAGTACTTC; cdr3_aa: CASSLQETGLREQYF; v_call: TRBV11-2; d_call: TRBD1; clone_size: NA; j_call: TRBJ2-7
cdr3_nt: TGTGCCAGCAGCCCAAACAGGGTCCCCGTCGAGCAGTACTTC; cdr3_aa: CASSPNRVPVEQYF; v_call: TRBV7-9; d_call: NA; clone_size: NA; j_call: TRBJ2-7
cdr3_nt: TGTGCCAGCAGTCCCGGGACAGGTGTCGCCGAAGCTTCCTTT; cdr3_aa: CASSPGTGVAEASF; v_call: TRBV12-3/TRBV12-4; d_call: TRBD1; clone_size: NA; j_call: TRBJ1-1
cdr3_nt: TGTACCAGCAGCCCTTTGAACACCTGGGAGCTGTTTTTT; cdr3_aa: CTSSPLNTWELFF; v_call: TRBV14; d_call: NA; clone_size: NA; j_call: TRBJ2-2
cdr3_nt: TGTGCCAGCACTTTAGTTTCCCGGTGGGCTAGCGGGAGGGATGAGCAGTTCTTC; cdr3_aa: CASTLVSRWASGRDEQFF; v_call: TRBV28; d_call: TRBD2; clone_size: NA; j_call: TRBJ2-1
cdr3_nt: TGTGCCAGCAGTTACTCTATGGACAGCCCCTACAAGCAGTACTTC; cdr3_aa: CASSYSMDSPYKQYF; v_call: TRBV6-5; d_call: NA; clone_size: NA; j_call: TRBJ2-7
cdr3_nt: TGTGCCAGCAGCTTGGGTTTACACACCGGGAAGCTGTTTTTT; cdr3_aa: CASSLGLHTGKLFF; v_call: TRBV11-1; d_call: NA; clone_size: NA; j_call: TRBJ2-2
cdr3_nt: TGTGCCAGTACTACAGATCGGAGGGGCAATGAGCAATTCTTC; cdr3_aa: CASTTDRRGNEQFF; v_call: TRBV12-3/TRBV12-4; d_call: NA; clone_size: NA; j_call: TRBJ2-1
cdr3_nt: TGTGCCACCCCACACTCAGCGGGAGGGCCAGATGAGCAGTTCTTC; cdr3_aa: CATPHSAGGPDEQFF; v_call: TRBV10-3; d_call: TRBD2; clone_size: many; j_call: TRBJ2-1
cdr3_nt: TGTGCTAGCAACCCCGGGACAGGGGCCTTTAAGGGGATTATTAACTATGGCTACACCTTC; cdr3_aa: CASNPGTGAFKGIINYGYTF; v_call: TRBV6-5; d_call: TRBD1; clone_size: NA; j_call: TRBJ1-2
cdr3_nt: TGTGCCAGCATCAAGCGCGGGTACGAGCAGTACTTC; cdr3_aa: CASIKRGYEQYF; v_call: TRBV28; d_call: NA; clone_size: NA; j_call: TRBJ2-7
cdr3_nt: TGTGCCAGCAGCCCCCCTAGCGGAGTTTCGGCCGGGGAGCTGTTTTTT; cdr3_aa: CASSPPSGVSAGELFF; v_call: TRBV7-9; d_call: TRBD2; clone_size: many; j_call: TRBJ2-2
cdr3_nt: TGTGCCTGCAGCTTAGAGGTTGGGGACGAGAAATTGTTTTTT; cdr3_aa: CACSLEVGDEKLFF; v_call: TRBV11-2; d_call: NA; clone_size: NA; j_call: TRBJ1-4
cdr3_nt: TGTGCCAGTAGACGACGACTGTTCACAGATACGCAGTATTTT; cdr3_aa: CASRRRLFTDTQYF; v_call: TRBV19; d_call: NA; clone_size: few; j_call: TRBJ2-3